Listed below are T cell receptor beta chains from one sample, sequenced in a study of shared clonotypes between healthy human individuals. Data came from immunoSEQ multiplex PCR; TCRdb stores just in-frame clones and leaves some out. Altogether about 1.1 million clones are present, approximately 75% being singletons, with the ten largest covering 0.7% to 0.95%. The sequencing input was memory CD4+ T cells from PBMCs. The source is a young man in good health. Some clones in this sample may be carry-over from other donors' samples. CDR3s include the opening cysteine and the closing phenylalanine or tryptophan. Fields, in order: J gene, clone size, V gene, CDR3 length, D gene, CDR3 DNA, CDR3 protein. A D gene is named only where the DNA matches it firmly. Size is omitted from some rows. Given values are once, few, many or a class for expanded clones.

TRBJ1-1	once	TRBV4-3	15	-	TGCGCCAGCAGCCCCGGGGACGCCTTGGGCACTGAAGCTTTCTTT	CASSPGDALGTEAFF
TRBJ1-2	-	TRBV4-3	16	-	TGCGCCAGCAGCCAAGAGGCTAGCCAGGGGTTCTATGGCTACACCTTC	CASSQEASQGFYGYTF
TRBJ2-7	-	TRBV11-2	13	-	TGTGCCAGCAGCTTAGATCAGGGGCAGGTGCAGTACTTC	CASSLDQGQVQYF
TRBJ1-1	-	TRBV21-1	14	-	TGTGCCAGCAGCAGCTGGGACAGGGGAACTGAAGCTTTCTTT	CASSSWDRGTEAFF
TRBJ1-4	-	TRBV7-9	15	-	TGTGCCAGCAGCTTAGCGCAGGGAAGGACCGAAAAACTGTTTTTT	CASSLAQGRTEKLFF
TRBJ1-1	-	TRBV30	14	-	TGTGCCTGGAGGCCCCTCGGGGGGCCCGCTGAAGCTTTCTTT	CAWRPLGGPAEAFF
TRBJ2-5	once	TRBV7-9	13	-	TGTGCCAGCAGCTTCGGGACGGGTGAGACCCAGTACTTC	CASSFGTGETQYF
TRBJ1-2	-	TRBV27	15	-	TGTGCCAGCAAGAAAAGACAGGACCACGAAGTTGGCTACACCTTC	CASKKRQDHEVGYTF
TRBJ1-2	-	TRBV6-5	13	TRBD1	TGTGCCAGCACTGACAGGGCGAACTATGGCTACACCTTC	CASTDRANYGYTF
TRBJ2-7	-	TRBV19	13	-	TGTGCCAGTAGCCAAGACTTACGGCAAGAGCAGTACTTC	CASSQDLRQEQYF
TRBJ2-1	-	TRBV5-6	15	TRBD2	TGTGCCAGCAGCTCGGGACTAGCGGCCTACAATGAGCAGTTCTTC	CASSSGLAAYNEQFF
TRBJ2-2	-	TRBV5-4	14	TRBD2	TGTGCCAGCAGCCGGGACTACTCGGTCGGGGAGCTGTTTTTT	CASSRDYSVGELFF